The TCR beta chain under discussion was sequenced for a study of cytomegalovirus exposure and HLA in healthy donors. Study outcomes and limitations: Cytomegalovirus association was assigned to under 200 TCR beta chains.

Vbeta (60) and Jbeta (13) primers were used in the PCR. The protocol was immunoSEQ multiplex PCR, while the TCRdb copy is restricted to in-frame clones and leaves out a portion. Among approximately 190,000 clones, about 81% were seen once, and the ten largest hold around 6%. In regard to this clone: What it recognizes is unknown.

The CDR3 is made up of 17 amino acids. With V trimmed by 4 bases and J by 0 bases, 9 bases remained unmatched. Germline V gene lookup returns CDR1 SGHDT and CDR2 YYEEEE. The genes are TRBV5-6 and TRBJ2-4, with 8 nucleotides matching TRBD1. The sample consisted of PBMCs. The sequence was obtained from a woman between 50 and 59 years old in good health and CMV-seropositive. CDR3 residues: CASSLQDRVQAKNIQYF. The CDR3 DNA follows: TGTGCCAGCAGCCTACAGGACAGGGTTCAAGCCAAAAACATTCAGTACTTC.